This T cell receptor beta chain is drawn from a study of blood T cell repertoires in COVID-19 (dated by TCRdb to the early 2020s). At the level of the whole study: Collaborator samples came from the United States, Italy and Spain and covered acute and convalescent phases of COVID-19. The prospective study material was composed of cDNA or gDNA derived from T cells, B-cell-depleted T cells, or PBMCs. The dataset comprised deeply sampled blood TCRbeta repertoires from subjects exposed to, actively infected with, or recovered from COVID-19. The repertoires were released in a freely available public database meant as a resource for research on the immune response to SARS-CoV-2. The samples were drawn from two sources: the first 160 participants of the ongoing ImmuneRACE study, and 950 to 1,500 subjects contributed by 6 global collaborators. Nearly every sample came with metadata listing a de-identified subject ID, COVID-19 status, age in years and sex. Where available, HLA class I and class II types were obtained from metadata supplied by the sample provider rather than from assay-based typing. What the work shows at the level of the full study, not this receptor alone: The amount of clinical and demographic metadata varied by source and participant and was provided uncurated.

Details on this clone: The clone's antigen remains unknown. Base qualities are missing; no much larger clone stands one base away.

CDR1 and CDR2 are read off the germline V gene as MGHRA and YSYEKL. Trimming at the junction amounts to 4 bases on V and 8 bases on J, and the germline ends lie 14 bases apart. The CDR3 covers 13 residues, taking in both the cysteine and the phenylalanine. The CDR3 DNA has 39 bases and is translated from base 1. The collaborating institutions used their own protocols to collect whole blood in K2EDTA tubes. Collaborator samples were shipped for TCRbeta analysis as frozen whole blood, isolated PBMCs, or DNA extracted from either sample type. TCRbeta CDR3 regions were amplified from genomic DNA by means of the immunoSEQ Assay, a bias-controlled multiplex PCR. Regarding the original processing steps: The number of nucleated cells in each sample was estimated by amplification of reference gene primers within the assay. To quantify the absolute abundance of each unique TCRbeta CDR3 rearrangement, sequence reads were collapsed and filtered. For each sample, productive Simpson clonality was calculated by taking the square root of Simpson's diversity index across productive rearrangements. In its TCRdb copy, this immuneACCESS table keeps in-frame sequences only and misses some clones. Where compared with another copy, unresolved V genes explain less than half of these, and the others have no known cause. V, J and clone size reflect that table, while D and trimming were determined from the DNA. The sample data list approximately 60,000 clones, and roughly 80% of these were observed just once. The leading ten clones occupy 18% of the sample.

The sequence was obtained from a man aged 55 to 70 with acute or convalescent COVID-19. Sequencing was carried out using peripheral blood. The chain is encoded by TRBV4-1 joined to TRBJ1-2; D gene: possibly TRBD1, on 5 matching bases. The sequenced DNA is TGCGCCAGCAGCCCTCGTCTGGAGGGGGGCTACACCTTC. Translation gives CASSPRLEGGYTF.